This T cell receptor beta chain stems from a study of blood T cell repertoires in COVID-19. On the study more broadly: There were acute and convalescent COVID-19 samples, and they came from the United States, Italy and Spain. From T cells, B-cell-depleted T cells, or PBMCs came the material, which was cDNA or gDNA.

Unmatched junction bases numbered 11, after V lost 5 bases and J lost 2 bases. The CDR3 runs to 16 residues. Germline CDR1 is MNHNY and CDR2 is SVGAGI (reference sequence). As processed by the authors: From reference gene primer amplification, estimates of nucleated cell counts were derived. The table came from immunoSEQ multiplex PCR; TCRdb's copy has only in-frame clones and leaves some out. V and J calls and clone size are given by that table; D and trimming were obtained from the DNA. The repertoire includes more than 55,000 clones, nearly 95% of them detected once, and under 5.5% sits in the top ten.

Sequenced: peripheral blood. The J gene is TRBJ2-7, the V gene TRBV6-6, with 8 bases identical to TRBD2. This TCR derives from a man between 45 and 60 years old with active COVID-19. CDR3 amino acids: CASSRSGWRGAYEQYF. Here the CDR3 DNA reads TGTGCCAGCAGTCGAAGCGGATGGCGGGGGGCCTACGAGCAGTACTTC.